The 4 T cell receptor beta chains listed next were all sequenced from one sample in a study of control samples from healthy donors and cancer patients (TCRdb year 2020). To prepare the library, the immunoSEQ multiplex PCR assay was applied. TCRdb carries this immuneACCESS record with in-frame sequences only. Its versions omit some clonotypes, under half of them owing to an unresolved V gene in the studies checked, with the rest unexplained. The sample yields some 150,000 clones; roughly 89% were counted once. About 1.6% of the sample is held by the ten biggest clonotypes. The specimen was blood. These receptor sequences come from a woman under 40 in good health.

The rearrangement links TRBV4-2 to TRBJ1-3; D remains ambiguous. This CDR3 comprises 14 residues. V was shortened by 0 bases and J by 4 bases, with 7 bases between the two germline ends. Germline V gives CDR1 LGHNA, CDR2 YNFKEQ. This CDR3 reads CASSQEAMGNTIYF. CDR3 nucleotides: TGTGCCAGCAGCCAAGAGGCAATGGGAAACACCATATATTTT.

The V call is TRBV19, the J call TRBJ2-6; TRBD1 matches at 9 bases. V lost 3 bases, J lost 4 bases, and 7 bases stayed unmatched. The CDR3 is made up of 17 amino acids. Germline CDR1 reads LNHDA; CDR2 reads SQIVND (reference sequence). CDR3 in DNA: TGTGCCAGTAGTATTAGAACAGGGGGCGCCGGGGCCAACGTCCTGACTTTC. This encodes CASSIRTGGAGANVLTF.

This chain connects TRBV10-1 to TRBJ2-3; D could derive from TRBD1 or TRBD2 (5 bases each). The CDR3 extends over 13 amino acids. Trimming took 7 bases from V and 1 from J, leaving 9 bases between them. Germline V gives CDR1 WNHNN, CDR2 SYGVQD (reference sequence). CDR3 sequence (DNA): TGCGCCAGCACCGGGGACGGCACAGATACGCAGTATTTT. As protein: CASTGDGTDTQYF.

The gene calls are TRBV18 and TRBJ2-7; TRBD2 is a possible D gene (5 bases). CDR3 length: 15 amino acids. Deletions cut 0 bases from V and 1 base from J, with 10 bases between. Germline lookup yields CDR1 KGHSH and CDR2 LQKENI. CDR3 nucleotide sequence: TGTGCCAGCTCACCACCTGATAGCGTATCCTACGAGCAGTACTTC. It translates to CASSPPDSVSYEQYF.